This T cell receptor (beta chain) was identified in a study of T cells in Graves' hyperthyroidism and ophthalmopathy. Study-wide context: Prior to any treatment, at the point of initial diagnosis, peripheral blood was collected. Study outcomes and limitations: For ophthalmopathy, model prediction preceded onset by a median about 6.4 months.

Unmatched junction bases numbered 6, after V lost 1 base and J lost 7 bases. This CDR3 has 15 residues. Germline assignment: CDR1 MDHEN and CDR2 SYDVKM. Worth noting for this clonotype: Its antigen is unknown.

TCR beta CDR3 regions were amplified from RNA. The TCR CDR3 first-round RT-PCR relied on the HTBI primer set. TCRdb passed the multiplex PCR reads through MiXCR, listing each CDR3 protein once. The sample includes 300,000 to 350,000 distinct CDR3 sequences, 16% of them seen just once. This sequence originates from a man aged 30 to 39 with Graves' hyperthyroidism. The rearrangement links TRBV28 to TRBJ2-1; 8 bases map to TRBD2. Sequencing used blood. CDR3 nucleotides: TGTGCCAGCAGTTTATTGCCGGGAGGGCCTAATGAGCAGTTCTTC. Its translation: CASSLLPGGPNEQFF.